A selection of T cell receptor beta chains follows, all from one sample in a study of shared clonotypes between healthy human individuals. The repertoire was sequenced with immunoSEQ multiplex PCR; TCRdb's copy has only in-frame clones and lacks some. The table lists some 2,500,000 clones, under 95% of them singletons. The material sequenced was naive CD4+ T cells from PBMCs. Receptor source: a man aged 18 to 35 in good health. Some clones in this sample may be carry-over from other donors' samples. Each CDR3 is given without its conserved first and last residue. Only some rows state a clone size, as once, few, many or a class for expanded clones.

J,size,V,CDR3
TRBJ2-2,NA,TRBV30,ASTPAPTNTGELF
TRBJ1-2,NA,TRBV25-1,ASSEDQAYSGYT
TRBJ2-5,NA,TRBV11-3,ASSLDSQTQY
TRBJ2-7,NA,TRBV5-1,ASSLGLRASGDEQY
TRBJ2-7,NA,TRBV3-1/TRBV3-2,VAPYEQY
TRBJ1-1,few,TRBV30,AWSESTEAF
TRBJ2-1,NA,TRBV5-1,ASSSGTLNNEQF
TRBJ2-7,NA,TRBV5-1,ASSLRLAVTYEQY
TRBJ1-4,NA,TRBV4-1,ASSQVPRGGEKLF
TRBJ1-5,NA,TRBV19,ASQPSRANQPQH
TRBJ2-2,once,TRBV9,ASSVQANTGELF
TRBJ1-2,NA,TRBV29-1,SVEDRYRATNYGYT
TRBJ1-1,NA,TRBV5-6,ASSLVQGRTTEAF
TRBJ2-7,NA,TRBV5-1,ASSWGGAEAYEQY
TRBJ1-1,NA,TRBV2,ASSEEGGNTEAF
TRBJ1-5,NA,TRBV19,ASSIGRGLAGGSNQPQH
TRBJ2-7,NA,TRBV5-1,ASSPRAVSLLEEQY
TRBJ2-1,NA,TRBV5-1,ASGDRDRVGDEQF
TRBJ1-4,NA,TRBV27,ASSPTGPRREKLF
TRBJ2-5,NA,TRBV18,ASSPPGGLKETQY
TRBJ2-1,NA,TRBV6-5,ASTRTSGIWNEQF
TRBJ2-3,NA,TRBV6-1,ASSEGRVDTQY
TRBJ2-2,NA,TRBV11-3,ASSLSWGSGGELF
TRBJ1-3,once,TRBV6-5,ASSYGTSGNTIY
TRBJ2-1,NA,TRBV7-6,ASSSPRLAGPEQF
TRBJ2-3,NA,TRBV5-1,ASPPRGGLTDTQY
TRBJ2-2,NA,TRBV28,ATNSPGPGSRYTGELF
TRBJ1-5,NA,TRBV6-5,ASREGGALQPQH
TRBJ2-2,NA,TRBV4-3,ASSLESGTAGELF
TRBJ2-3,NA,TRBV5-1,ASSLYGDPNTQY
TRBJ2-3,NA,TRBV30,AWRLAGGTDTQY
TRBJ2-7,NA,TRBV9,ASSLGQGRYEQY
TRBJ1-1,NA,TRBV19,ASSILKGQSNTEAF
TRBJ1-2,NA,TRBV5-5,ASSLADRRGYGYT
TRBJ1-5,NA,TRBV6-5,ASRKRQGGNQPQH
TRBJ1-5,NA,TRBV18,ASSPTPPPGPRH
TRBJ2-1,few,TRBV29-1,SVDPGYNEQF
TRBJ2-2,few,TRBV14,ASSPRDSNTNTGELF
TRBJ2-7,NA,TRBV6-1,ASSRLAGGDEQY
TRBJ2-2,NA,TRBV29-1,SVLGVANTGELF
TRBJ2-7,NA,TRBV7-8,ASSADYRSSYEQY
TRBJ2-1,NA,TRBV7-3,ASSPSGGYNEQF
TRBJ1-1,once,TRBV18,ASSPTSKDEAF
TRBJ2-5,once,TRBV29-1,SVEDTGDQETQY
TRBJ2-7,once,TRBV30,AWSVEGEQY
TRBJ2-7,NA,TRBV5-1,ASSLRVRDYEQY
TRBJ1-1,NA,TRBV7-3,ASSLTPNTEAF
TRBJ2-5,few,TRBV15,ATSRDAGFEETQY
TRBJ1-1,NA,TRBV28,ASRRDSLNTEAF
TRBJ1-1,NA,TRBV29-1,SAEGHLNTEAF
TRBJ2-7,NA,TRBV7-9,ASSPGGSSYEQY
TRBJ2-5,NA,TRBV5-4,ASSLAGTSRETQY
TRBJ2-2,NA,TRBV4-2,ASSQDPAGGTGELF
TRBJ2-3,NA,TRBV28,ASSLWSRSTDTQY
TRBJ2-3,NA,TRBV5-1,ASSDGRAGTDTQY
TRBJ2-1,NA,TRBV2,ASSEGASSYNEQF
TRBJ2-3,NA,TRBV7-2,ASNFGGAFTDTQY
TRBJ2-5,NA,TRBV5-1,ASSARPGQGAETQY
TRBJ1-1,few,TRBV29-1,SVEDRAYTEAF